These 21 T cell receptor beta chains came from one sample sequenced in a study of blood T cell repertoires in COVID-19. Here immunoSEQ multiplex PCR was the method, and the copy in TCRdb shows in-frame clones only, minus some. The repertoire has about 250,000 clones, 86% of them found once; the top ten carry around 1.7%. Specimen: PBMCs or T cells enriched from blood (not recorded which). Receptors originate from a man in his forties or fifties who had recovered from COVID-19.

Only one count was recorded for this clone. The V call is TRBV28, the J call TRBJ1-2; D not certain. V gave up 8 bases and J gave up 8 bases, with 9 bases separating them. Germline V gives CDR1 MDHEN, CDR2 SYDVKM. The CDR3 is made up of 10 amino acids. CDR3 DNA: TGTGCCAGCGGAGCTCTCGGCTACACCTTC. Its translation is CASGALGYTF.

The rearrangement links TRBV29-1 to TRBJ2-1; 7 nucleotides agree with TRBD1. This CDR3 is built from 15 residues. J was trimmed by 8 bases and V by 0 bases; bases with no gene match: 10. Germline V gives CDR1 SQVTM, CDR2 ANQGSEA. Here the CDR3 DNA reads TGCAGCGTTGAAGATCCGGACAGGCGGCGCGATGAGCAGTTCTTC. It encodes CSVEDPDRRRDEQFF.

This chain joins TRBV13 and TRBJ2-7; TRBD2 agrees at 13 bases. The junction had 11 bases not matched to a gene; V was cut back by 4 bases and J by 5 bases. The germline V gene has CDR1 PRHDT and CDR2 FYEKMQ (reference sequence). The CDR3 contains 17 residues. This chain's CDR3 is CASSSTETSGRRHEQYF. The CDR3 DNA sequence: TGTGCCAGCAGCTCGACTGAGACTAGCGGGAGGAGGCACGAGCAGTACTTC. Combining the CDR3 with reference TRBV13 and TRBJ2-7 gives the whole variable domain AAGVIQSPRHLIKEKRETATLKCYPIPRHDTVYWYQQGPGQDPQFLISFYEKMQSDKGSIPDRFSAQQFSDYHSELNMSSLELGDSALYFCASSSTETSGRRHEQYFGPGTRLTVT.

The chain uses TRBV19 and TRBJ1-4, with 7 bases identical to TRBD1. This CDR3 contains 16 residues. Germline CDR1 is LNHDA and CDR2 is SQIVND (reference sequence). The V and J ends lost 7 bases and 4 bases, in that order; junction bases with no gene match: 12. CDR3 in DNA: TGTGCCAGTACCCTGAGGGGGCCAGTGATTAATGAAAAACTGTTTTTT. Encoded protein: CASTLRGPVINEKLFF. Full variable domain (rest looked up from reference TRBV19 and TRBJ1-4): DGGITQSPKYLFRKEGQNVTLSCEQNLNHDAMYWYRQDPGQGLRLIYYSQIVNDFQKGDIAEGYSVSREKKESFPLTVTSAQKNPTAFYLCASTLRGPVINEKLFFGSGTQLSVL.

This rearrangement joins TRBV6-1 to TRBJ1-2, with 7 bases aligning to TRBD1. V lost 2 bases and J lost 8; bases outside the gene matches: 8. The CDR3 runs to 14 residues. Germline values: CDR1 MNHNS, CDR2 SASEGT. The CDR3 bases are TGTGCCAGCAGTGAAACGACAGGGCTCGGCGGCTACACCTTC. Its translation: CASSETTGLGGYTF.

The chain is built from TRBV5-6 and TRBJ1-1; 7 bases map to TRBD1. The germline V gene encodes CDR1 SGHDT and CDR2 YYEEEE. With V trimmed by 6 bases and J by 6 bases, 11 bases remained unmatched. The CDR3 contains 14 residues. CDR3 sequence (DNA): TGTGCCAGCAACTTCTTTGACAGGGACTCTGAAGCTTTCTTT. It encodes CASNFFDRDSEAFF.

This sequence joins TRBV6-5 and TRBJ2-7; TRBD1 might be the D (6 bases). This CDR3 region has 14 residues. Germline CDR1 and CDR2: MNHEY and SVGAGI. V lost 7 bases and J 4 bases, leaving 17 bases between the germline ends. The CDR3 loop reads CASNDRTSVYEQYF. In DNA, the CDR3 is TGTGCCAGCAACGACAGGACTTCGGTATACGAGCAGTACTTC.

In this sample, this clone turned up a few times. The chain carries TRBV19 and TRBJ1-1; D possibly corresponds to TRBD1 (5 bases). Trimming shortened V by 7 bases and J by 5 bases, and 11 bases separated the two germline ends. This CDR3 contains 12 residues. Germline CDR1 LNHDA, CDR2 SQIVND (reference sequence). This chain's CDR3 is CASTIGGTEAFF. CDR3 in DNA: TGTGCCAGTACCATCGGGGGGACTGAAGCTTTCTTT.

The chain uses TRBV10-3 and TRBJ1-6, with 8 nucleotides matching TRBD1. The trim removed 1 base at V and 11 bases at J, leaving 16 bases unmatched. The germline V gene encodes CDR1 ENHRY and CDR2 SYGVKD. This CDR3 comprises 18 residues. The DNA of the CDR3 is TGTGCCATCAGTGAGTGGCGAACAGGGGGTCCCCTGACGACACCCCTCCACTTT. Encoded protein: CAISEWRTGGPLTTPLHF.

DNA for the CDR3: TGTGCCACCAGCACTCAGACAGGGGTAGGAAACACCATATATTTT. This sequence encodes CATSTQTGVGNTIYF. This sequence joins TRBV15 and TRBJ1-3, with 8 bases lining up with TRBD1. From germline, CDR1 is LNHNV and CDR2 YYDKDF (reference sequence). V lost 4 bases and J lost 4; bases outside the gene matches: 6. The CDR3 contains 15 residues.

This chain connects TRBV7-2 to TRBJ2-3; 7 bases are shared with TRBD2. The CDR3 totals 14 residues. Germline V gene sequence: CDR1 SGHTA, CDR2 FQGNSA. The ends lost 5 bases at V and 2 bases at J; junction bases unmatched: 4. The DNA for the CDR3 is TGTGCCAGCAGCCTAGGACTAGTCACAGATACGCAGTATTTT. It codes for CASSLGLVTDTQYF.

This clone was detected ten times or more. This chain connects TRBV9 to TRBJ2-2, with 13 bases aligning to TRBD2. This CDR3 spans 16 amino acids. Germline-derived CDR1 and CDR2 are SGDLS and YYNGEE. J gave up 4 bases and V 3 bases, and 3 bases lay outside the gene matches. CDR3 nucleotides: TGTGCCAGCAGCGAACTAGCGGGGGGGACCACCGGGGAGCTGTTTTTT. This translates into CASSELAGGTTGELFF.

In DNA form, the CDR3 reads TGTGCCAGCAGCCCGACCTTAGCGGCGTTTAACTATGGCTACACCTTC. This codes for CASSPTLAAFNYGYTF. This chain connects TRBV7-9 to TRBJ1-2; D gene unclear. Germline loops: CDR1 SEHNR, CDR2 FQNEAQ (reference sequence). CDR3 length equals 16 residues. V was pared by 5 bases and J by 1 base, with 17 bases between.

The gene calls are TRBV28 and TRBJ1-5; D ambiguous. The CDR3 consists of 17 residues. Germline CDR1 MDHEN, CDR2 SYDVKM. Trimming cost V 3 bases and J 0 bases, with 15 bases left between them. In DNA form, the CDR3 reads TGTGCCAGCAGTTTCATAAGGAGCAGAACTAGCAATCAGCCCCAGCATTTT. It encodes CASSFIRSRTSNQPQHF.

The genes are TRBV2 and TRBJ1-1; 8 positions match TRBD1. The CDR3 runs to 14 residues. Germline trimming cut 1 base from V and 8 bases from J; bases unmatched to any gene: 6. Germline lookup yields CDR1 SNHLY and CDR2 FYNNEI. Written as DNA, the CDR3 is TGTGCCAGCAGTGAAGGGAATTACAGGGGGGAAGCTTTCTTT. Translating gives CASSEGNYRGEAFF.

This rearrangement joins TRBV18 to TRBJ2-7; 12 nucleotides match TRBD2. This CDR3 is 15 amino acids long. V trimming: 3 bases; J trimming: 5 bases; junction bases outside the gene matches: 5. The germline V gene has CDR1 KGHSH and CDR2 LQKENI. The CDR3 DNA reads TGTGCCAGCTCACCTACCGGGACTAGCGGGCACGAGCAGTACTTC. Its protein is CASSPTGTSGHEQYF.

The genes are TRBV6-5 and TRBJ2-7; 10 bases match TRBD1. V lost 6 bases, J lost 4 bases, and 9 bases stayed unmatched. The CDR3 runs 15 residues. Per the germline V gene, CDR1 is MNHEY and CDR2 is SVGAGI. The CDR3 nucleotides are TGTGCCAGCAGCAATCTTCAGGACAGGGGGTACGAGCAGTACTTC. This gives the protein CASSNLQDRGYEQYF.

This chain joins TRBV19 and TRBJ2-6; D call uncertain. Trimming stripped 5 bases from V and 0 bases from J, with 11 bases between. The CDR3 length is 16 residues. Germline CDR1 and CDR2: LNHDA and SQIVND (reference sequence). The CDR3 region has the DNA TGTGCCAGTAGTGCCGAACAGAGCTCTGGGGCCAACGTCCTGACTTTC. This translates into CASSAEQSSGANVLTF.

This clone has more than one count but fewer than ten. The rearrangement links TRBV11-2 to TRBJ1-6, with D hard to call. The CDR3 is made up of 12 amino acids. The V gene's germline CDR1 is SGHAT and CDR2 FQNNGV. V was trimmed by 1 base and J by 10 bases, leaving 5 bases between them. CDR3 sequence (DNA): TGTGCCAGCAGCTTAGGAGGCTCACCCCTCCACTTT. It translates to CASSLGGSPLHF.

The V gene is TRBV19, the J gene TRBJ1-4; TRBD1 might be the D (5 bases). The CDR3 has 14 residues. The germline V gene encodes CDR1 LNHDA and CDR2 SQIVND (reference sequence). V dropped 9 bases and J dropped 7 bases, with 18 bases sitting between them. The CDR3 nucleotides are TGTGCCAGCAACCCGGACAACCCAGGTGAAAAACTGTTTTTT. It yields the protein CASNPDNPGEKLFF.

The V gene is TRBV21-1, the J gene TRBJ1-2; the tabulated D call, TRBD1, remains unverified against the DNA. TRBV21-1 is a pseudogene segment. This CDR3 contains 15 residues. The CDR3 loop reads CASSKPTGEIYGYTF. CDR3 sequence (DNA): TGTGCCAGCAGCAAGCCCACAGGGGAAATCTATGGCTACACCTTC.